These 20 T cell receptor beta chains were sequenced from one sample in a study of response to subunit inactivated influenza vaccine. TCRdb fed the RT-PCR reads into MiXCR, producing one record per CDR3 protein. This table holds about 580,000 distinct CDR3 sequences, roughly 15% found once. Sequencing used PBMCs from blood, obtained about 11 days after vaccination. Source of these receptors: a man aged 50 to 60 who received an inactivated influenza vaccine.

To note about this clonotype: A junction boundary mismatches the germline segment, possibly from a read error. CDR3 region: CASSRQAWRERNTGELFF. CDR3 nucleotides: TGTGCCAGCAGCAGGCAGGCTTGGCGGGAGCGAAACACCGGTGAGCTGTTTTTT. The V and J genes are TRBV11-1 and TRBJ2-2; 7 bases agree with TRBD2. In germline, CDR1 is SGHAT, CDR2 FQDESV (reference sequence). The CDR3 extends over 18 amino acids.

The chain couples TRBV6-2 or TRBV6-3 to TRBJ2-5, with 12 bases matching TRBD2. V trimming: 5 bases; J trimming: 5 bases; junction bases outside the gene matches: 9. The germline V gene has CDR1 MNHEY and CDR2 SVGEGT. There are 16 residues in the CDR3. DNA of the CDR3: TGTGCCAGCAGTCACCCGACTAGCGGGAGAAGTGAGACCCAGTACTTC. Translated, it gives CASSHPTSGRSETQYF.

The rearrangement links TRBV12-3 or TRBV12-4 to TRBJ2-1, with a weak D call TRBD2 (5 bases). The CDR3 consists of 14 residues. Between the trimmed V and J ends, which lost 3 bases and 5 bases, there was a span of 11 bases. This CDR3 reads CASSFSSADNEQFF. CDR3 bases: TGTGCCAGCAGTTTCAGTAGCGCCGACAATGAGCAGTTCTTC.

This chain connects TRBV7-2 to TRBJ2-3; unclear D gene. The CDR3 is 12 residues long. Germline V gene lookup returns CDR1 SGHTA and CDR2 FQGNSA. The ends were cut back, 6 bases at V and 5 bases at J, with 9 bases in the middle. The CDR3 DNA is TGTGCCAGCAGTGAGCGTCTAGATACGCAGTATTTT. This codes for CASSERLDTQYF.

The DNA of the CDR3 is TGCGCCAGCAGCTTGGATTCGACAGCGCGTGGTCAGCCCCAGCATTTT. Encoded protein: CASSLDSTARGQPQHF. V and J are TRBV5-1 and TRBJ1-5; D perhaps matches TRBD1 (5 bases). The germline gives CDR1 SGHRS, CDR2 YFSETQ. V lost 0 bases, J lost 6 bases, and 16 bases lay in between. This CDR3 comprises 16 residues.

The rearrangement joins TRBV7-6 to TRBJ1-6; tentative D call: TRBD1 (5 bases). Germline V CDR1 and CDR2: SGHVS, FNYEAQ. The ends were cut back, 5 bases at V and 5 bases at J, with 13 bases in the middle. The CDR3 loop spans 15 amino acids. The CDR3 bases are TGTGCCAGCAGCGTGGGGACGGGGAATAATTCACCCCTCCACTTT. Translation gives CASSVGTGNNSPLHF.

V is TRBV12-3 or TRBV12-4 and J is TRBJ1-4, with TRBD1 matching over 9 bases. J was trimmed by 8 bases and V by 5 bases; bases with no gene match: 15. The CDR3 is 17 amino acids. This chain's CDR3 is CASSPRPGTGIAEKLFF. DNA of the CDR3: TGTGCCAGCAGTCCGCGTCCCGGGACAGGGATCGCAGAAAAACTGTTTTTT.

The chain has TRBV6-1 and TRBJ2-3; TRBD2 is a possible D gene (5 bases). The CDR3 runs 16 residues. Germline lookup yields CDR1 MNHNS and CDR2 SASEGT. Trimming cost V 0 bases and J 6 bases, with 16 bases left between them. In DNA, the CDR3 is TGTGCCAGCAGTGAAGCGCTTCGGCCATCGGGGGATACGCAGTATTTT. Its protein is CASSEALRPSGDTQYF.

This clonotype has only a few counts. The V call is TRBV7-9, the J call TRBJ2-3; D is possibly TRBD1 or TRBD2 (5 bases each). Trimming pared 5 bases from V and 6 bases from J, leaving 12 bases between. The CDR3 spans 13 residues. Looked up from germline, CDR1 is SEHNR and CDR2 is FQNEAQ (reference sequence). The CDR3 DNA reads TGTGCCAGCAGCCCAGAGGGGTCGGATACGCAGTATTTT. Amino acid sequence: CASSPEGSDTQYF.

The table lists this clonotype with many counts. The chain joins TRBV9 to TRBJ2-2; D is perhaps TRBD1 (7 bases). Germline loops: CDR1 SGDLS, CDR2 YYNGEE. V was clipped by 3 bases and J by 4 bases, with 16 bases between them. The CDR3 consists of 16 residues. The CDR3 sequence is CASSDGGGAGTGELFF. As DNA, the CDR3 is TGTGCCAGCAGCGACGGAGGGGGCGCAGGCACCGGGGAGCTGTTTTTT.

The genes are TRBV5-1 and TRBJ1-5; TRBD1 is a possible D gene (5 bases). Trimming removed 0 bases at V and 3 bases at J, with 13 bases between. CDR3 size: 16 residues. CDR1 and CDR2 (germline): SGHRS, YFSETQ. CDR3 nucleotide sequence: TGCGCCAGCAGCTTGGAGCCAGGGCCTACCAATCAGCCCCAGCATTTT. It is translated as CASSLEPGPTNQPQHF.

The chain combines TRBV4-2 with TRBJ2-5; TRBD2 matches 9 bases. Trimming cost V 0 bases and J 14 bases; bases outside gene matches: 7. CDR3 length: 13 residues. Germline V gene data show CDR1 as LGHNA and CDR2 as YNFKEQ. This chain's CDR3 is CASSQDTLAGSYF. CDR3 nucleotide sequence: TGTGCCAGCAGCCAAGATACGCTAGCGGGAAGTTACTTC.

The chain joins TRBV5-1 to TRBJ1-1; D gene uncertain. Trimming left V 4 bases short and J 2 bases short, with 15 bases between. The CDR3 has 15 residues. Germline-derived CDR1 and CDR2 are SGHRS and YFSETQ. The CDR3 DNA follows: TGCGCCAGCAGCACGGGCCATGCGACCAACACTGAAGCTTTCTTT. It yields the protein CASSTGHATNTEAFF.

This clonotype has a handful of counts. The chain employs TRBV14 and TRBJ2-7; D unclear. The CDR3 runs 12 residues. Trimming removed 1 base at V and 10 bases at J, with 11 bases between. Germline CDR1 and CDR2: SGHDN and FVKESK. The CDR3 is CASSQVPLTQYF. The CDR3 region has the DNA TGTGCCAGCAGCCAAGTCCCTTTAACCCAGTACTTC.

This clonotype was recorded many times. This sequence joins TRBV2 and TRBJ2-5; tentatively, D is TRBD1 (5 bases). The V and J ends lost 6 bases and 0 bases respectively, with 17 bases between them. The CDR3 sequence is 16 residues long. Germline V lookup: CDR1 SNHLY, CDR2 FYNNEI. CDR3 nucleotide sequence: TGTGCCAGCAGAAGGGCCGACAGAGTGTACCAAGAGACCCAGTACTTC. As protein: CASRRADRVYQETQYF.

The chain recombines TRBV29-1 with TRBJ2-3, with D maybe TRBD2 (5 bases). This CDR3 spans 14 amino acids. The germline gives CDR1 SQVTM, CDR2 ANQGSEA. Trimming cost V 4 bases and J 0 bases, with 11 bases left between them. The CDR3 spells CSVAVRASTDTQYF. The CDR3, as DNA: TGCAGCGTTGCCGTGAGGGCCAGCACAGATACGCAGTATTTT.

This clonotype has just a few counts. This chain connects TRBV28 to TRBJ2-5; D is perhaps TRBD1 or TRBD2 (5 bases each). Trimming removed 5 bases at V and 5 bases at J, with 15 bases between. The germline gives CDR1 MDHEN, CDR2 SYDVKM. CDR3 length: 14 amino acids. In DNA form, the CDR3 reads TGTGCCAGCAGTCTAGCAGGGTTCCCGGAGACCCAGTACTTC. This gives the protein CASSLAGFPETQYF.

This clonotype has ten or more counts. The CDR3: CASSLPQETQYF. Here the CDR3 DNA reads TGTGCCAGCAGCTTACCTCAAGAGACCCAGTACTTC. V is TRBV7-8 and J is TRBJ2-5; no clear D. The CDR3 sequence is 12 residues long. The germline gives CDR1 SGHVS, CDR2 FQNEAQ. Trimming took off 2 bases at V and 2 bases at J, with 3 bases between the two ends. Full variable domain (outside the CDR3, taken from reference TRBV7-8 and TRBJ2-5): GAGVSQSPRYKVAKRGQDVALRCDPISGHVSLFWYQQALGQGPEFLTYFQNEAQLDKSGLPSDRFFAERPEGSVSTLKIQRTQQEDSAVYLCASSLPQETQYFGPGTRLLVL.

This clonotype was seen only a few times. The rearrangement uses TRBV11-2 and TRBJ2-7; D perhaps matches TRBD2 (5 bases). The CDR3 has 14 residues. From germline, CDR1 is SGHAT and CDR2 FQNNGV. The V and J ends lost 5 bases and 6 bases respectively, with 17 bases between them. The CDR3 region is CASSRLTSSSEQYF. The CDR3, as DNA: TGTGCCAGCAGCCGCTTAACTAGTTCGTCCGAGCAGTACTTC.

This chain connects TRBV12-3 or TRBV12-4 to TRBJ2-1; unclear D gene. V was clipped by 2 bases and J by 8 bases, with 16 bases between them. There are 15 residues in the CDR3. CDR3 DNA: TGTGCCAGCAGTTTAAGGCCGATCTCTTCAGATGAGCAGTTCTTC. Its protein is CASSLRPISSDEQFF.